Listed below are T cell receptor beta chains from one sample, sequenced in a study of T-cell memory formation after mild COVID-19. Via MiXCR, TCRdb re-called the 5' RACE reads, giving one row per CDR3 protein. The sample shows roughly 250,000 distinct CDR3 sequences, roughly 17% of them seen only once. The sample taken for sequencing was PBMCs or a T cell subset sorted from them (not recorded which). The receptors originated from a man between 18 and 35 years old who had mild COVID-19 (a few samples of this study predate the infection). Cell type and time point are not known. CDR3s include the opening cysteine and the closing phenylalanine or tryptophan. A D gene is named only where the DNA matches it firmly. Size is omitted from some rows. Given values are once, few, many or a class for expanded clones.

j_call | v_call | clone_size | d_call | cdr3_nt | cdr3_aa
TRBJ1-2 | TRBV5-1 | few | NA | TGCGCCAGCAGCCCCGGGACGGCTATTAACTATGGCTACACCTTC | CASSPGTAINYGYTF
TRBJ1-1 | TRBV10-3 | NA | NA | TGTGCCATCAGTGAGTCGCAGGGGCGAGGGAACACTGAAGCTTTCTTT | CAISESQGRGNTEAFF
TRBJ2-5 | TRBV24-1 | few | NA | TGTGCCACCAGCGGGACAGAGACCCAGTACTTC | CATSGTETQYF
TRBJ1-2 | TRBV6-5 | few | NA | TGTGCCAGCAGTTCATACGACGGTGGCTACACCTTC | CASSSYDGGYTF
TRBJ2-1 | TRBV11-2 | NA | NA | TGTGCCAGCAGCTTAGGCCTATACAATGAGCAGTTCTTC | CASSLGLYNEQFF
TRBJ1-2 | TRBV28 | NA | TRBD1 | TGTGCCAGCAGTGGGACAGGGTGGCCTGGGGACTATGGCTACACCTTC | CASSGTGWPGDYGYTF
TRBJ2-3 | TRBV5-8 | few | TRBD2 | TGTGCCAGCAGCGCCGGGACTAGCGGGGGGATATCCTCGGGAGATACGCAGTATTTT | CASSAGTSGGISSGDTQYF
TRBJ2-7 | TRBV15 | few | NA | TGTGCCACCAGCAGAGATCCGGTCACCTCCTACGAGCAGTACTTC | CATSRDPVTSYEQYF
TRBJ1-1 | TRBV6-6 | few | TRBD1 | TGTGCCAGCAGTTACTCAGGGACAGGGGTTAACACTGAAGCTTTCTTT | CASSYSGTGVNTEAFF
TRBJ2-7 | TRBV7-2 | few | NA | TGTGCCAGCAGCTTAATGGGCAGCGTGGGGTCTAACGAGCAGTACTTC | CASSLMGSVGSNEQYF
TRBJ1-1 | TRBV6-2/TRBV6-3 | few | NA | TGTGCCAGCAGTTTCGAGGGCTTGAACACTGAAGCTTTCTTT | CASSFEGLNTEAFF
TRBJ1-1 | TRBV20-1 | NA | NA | TGCAGTGCTAGTTTCGTGAACACTGAAGCTTTCTTT | CSASFVNTEAFF
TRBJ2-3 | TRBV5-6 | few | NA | TGTGCCAGCAGCAATCTTATAACAGATACGCAGTATTTT | CASSNLITDTQYF
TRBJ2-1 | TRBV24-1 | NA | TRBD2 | TGTGCCACCAGTGATACTAGCGGGGGGGCCTTAAATGAGCAGTTCTTC | CATSDTSGGALNEQFF
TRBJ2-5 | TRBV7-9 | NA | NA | TGTGCCAGCAGCACCCGGACAGACCGGATAGAGACCCAGTACTTC | CASSTRTDRIETQYF
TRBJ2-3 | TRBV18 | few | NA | TGTGCCAGCTCCACTGCCGTCGCAGATACGCAGTATTTT | CASSTAVADTQYF
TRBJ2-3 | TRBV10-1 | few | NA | TGCGCCAGCAGTGGGGCGAGCACAGATACGCAGTATTTT | CASSGASTDTQYF
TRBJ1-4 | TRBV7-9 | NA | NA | TGTGCCAGCAGCTTGGGTCAGCTTAATGAAAAACTGTTTTTT | CASSLGQLNEKLFF
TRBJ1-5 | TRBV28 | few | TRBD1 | TGTGCCAGCAGCAGGGACAGAAATCAGCCCCAGCATTTT | CASSRDRNQPQHF
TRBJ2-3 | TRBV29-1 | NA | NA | TGCAGCGTTGCCCCGTCCCATACGCAGTATTTT | CSVAPSHTQYF
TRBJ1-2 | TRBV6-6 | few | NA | TGTGCCAGTCGGGGGGGAGGCGGCTACACCTTC | CASRGGGGYTF
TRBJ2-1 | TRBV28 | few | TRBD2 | TGTGCCAGCAAGCGGGGGGGCAGATACAATGAGCAGTTCTTC | CASKRGGRYNEQFF
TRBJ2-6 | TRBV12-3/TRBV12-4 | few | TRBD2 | TGTGCCAGCAGTCCGCGGGGGGGAAGAGGCTCTGGGGCCAACGTCCTGACTTTC | CASSPRGGRGSGANVLTF
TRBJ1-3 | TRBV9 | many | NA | TGTGCCAGCAGCCCATTCGAGGGGAGCTCTGGAAACACCATATATTTT | CASSPFEGSSGNTIYF
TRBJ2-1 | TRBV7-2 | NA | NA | TGTGCCAGCAGCTTTAGCAGCGGAGACGACAATGAGCAGTTCTTC | CASSFSSGDDNEQFF
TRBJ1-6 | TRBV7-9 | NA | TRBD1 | TGTGCCAGCAGCTTGCCGGACAGGGATAATTCACCCCTCCACTTT | CASSLPDRDNSPLHF
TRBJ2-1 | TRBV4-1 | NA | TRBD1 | TGCGCCAGCAGATACGGGACAGGGATCAACAATGAGCAGTTCTTC | CASRYGTGINNEQFF
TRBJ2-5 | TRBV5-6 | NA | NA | TGTGCCAGCAGCTTGGCGGGGGTGGGTCAAGAGACCCAGTACTTC | CASSLAGVGQETQYF
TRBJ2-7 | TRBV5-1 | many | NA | TGCGCCAGCGGAGTATACGAGCAGTACTTC | CASGVYEQYF
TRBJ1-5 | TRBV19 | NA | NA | TGTGCCAGTAGTACCCGTCCCGTTAGCAATCAGCCCCAGCATTTT | CASSTRPVSNQPQHF
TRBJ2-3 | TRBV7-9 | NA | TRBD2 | TGTGCCAGCAGCTCGGGACTAGCGGGGGGATACGGGGATACGCAGTATTTT | CASSSGLAGGYGDTQYF
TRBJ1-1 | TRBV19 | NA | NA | TGTGCCAGTCAACCAGGGGAGCGGAACACTGAAGCTTTCTTT | CASQPGERNTEAFF
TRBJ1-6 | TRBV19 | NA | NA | TGTGCCAGTAGTCGAGTTTGGGCAGATTATAATTCACCCCTCCACTTT | CASSRVWADYNSPLHF
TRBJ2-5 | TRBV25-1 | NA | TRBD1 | TGTGCCAGCAGTGAAGTGGACAGGGGGCATCCGCAAGAGACCCAGTACTTC | CASSEVDRGHPQETQYF
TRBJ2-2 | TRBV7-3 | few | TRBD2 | TGTGCCAGCAGCTTAACCGGGACTAGAACCGGGGAGCTGTTTTTT | CASSLTGTRTGELFF
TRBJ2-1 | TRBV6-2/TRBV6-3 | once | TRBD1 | TGTGCCAGCAGTTACTCGACTCGACAGGGGAGGACTGGGCAGTTCTTC | CASSYSTRQGRTGQFF
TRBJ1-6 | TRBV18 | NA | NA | TGTGCCAGCTCACCCCCCGGGGGACCCCTCCACTTT | CASSPPGGPLHF
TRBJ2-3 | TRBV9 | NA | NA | TGTGCCAGCAGCGTAGGAGGGGGGGCAGTCGGAACTACAGATACGCAGTATTTT | CASSVGGGAVGTTDTQYF
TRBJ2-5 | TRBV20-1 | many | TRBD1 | TGCAGTGCTAGGCCCGGGACAGACCAAGAGACCCAGTACTTC | CSARPGTDQETQYF
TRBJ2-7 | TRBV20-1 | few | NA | TGCAGTGCCCACCCCTTGGGCTATCAATCCTACGAGCAGTACTTC | CSAHPLGYQSYEQYF
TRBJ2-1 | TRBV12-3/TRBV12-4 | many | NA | TGTGCCAGCAGCGCGGGCAGGAAACCGTACAATGAGCAGTTCTTC | CASSAGRKPYNEQFF
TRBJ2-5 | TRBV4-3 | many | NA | TGCGCCAGCAGCCAAGAGAGGGGTGGAGAGGAGACCCAGTACTTC | CASSQERGGEETQYF
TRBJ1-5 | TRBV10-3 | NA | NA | TGTGCCATCAGTGATCGTGGAATAGGCAATCAGCCCCAGCATTTT | CAISDRGIGNQPQHF
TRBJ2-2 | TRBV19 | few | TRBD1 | TGTGCCAGTCATGACGACAGGGGAGGCACCGGGGAGCTGTTTTTT | CASHDDRGGTGELFF
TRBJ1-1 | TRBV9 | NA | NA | TGTGCCAGCAGCTCAGGGAATCCCAGCACTGAAGCTTTCTTT | CASSSGNPSTEAFF
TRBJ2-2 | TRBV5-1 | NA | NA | TGCGCCAGCAGCCCTCGTCAGGGAGGATCGACCGGGGAGCTGTTTTTT | CASSPRQGGSTGELFF
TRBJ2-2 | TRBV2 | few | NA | TGTGCCAGCAAAGACAGGTCGAACACCGGGGAGCTGTTTTTT | CASKDRSNTGELFF
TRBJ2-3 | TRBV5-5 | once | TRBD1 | TGTGCCAGCAGTTCTCTCCCGGGACAGGGAACGGCAGATACGCAGTATTTT | CASSSLPGQGTADTQYF
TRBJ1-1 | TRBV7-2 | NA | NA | TGTGCCAGCAGCTTTTTCAAAGGGGCTGAAGCTTTCTTT | CASSFFKGAEAFF